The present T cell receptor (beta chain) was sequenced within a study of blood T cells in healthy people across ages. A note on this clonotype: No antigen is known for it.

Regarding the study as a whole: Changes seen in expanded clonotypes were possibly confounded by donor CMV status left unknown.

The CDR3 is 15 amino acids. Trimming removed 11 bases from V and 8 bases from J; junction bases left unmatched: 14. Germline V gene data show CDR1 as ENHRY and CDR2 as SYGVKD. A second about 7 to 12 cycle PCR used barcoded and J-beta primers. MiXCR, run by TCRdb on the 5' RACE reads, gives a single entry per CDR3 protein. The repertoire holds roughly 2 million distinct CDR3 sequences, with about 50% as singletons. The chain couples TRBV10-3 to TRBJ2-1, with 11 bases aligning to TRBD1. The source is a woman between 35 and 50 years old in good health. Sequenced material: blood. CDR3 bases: TGTGCCTCTTTGGGGGGACAGGGGGACACGGATGAGCAGTTCTTC. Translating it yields CASLGGQGDTDEQFF.